The rows below give T cell receptor beta chains drawn from one sample of a study of shared clonotypes between healthy human individuals. Assay used: immunoSEQ multiplex PCR; TCRdb lists only in-frame clones, some missing. The sample carries nearly 1 million clones, 76% recorded once. Material: memory CD4+ T cells sorted from blood. These receptors were obtained from a man aged 18 to 29 in good health. Each CDR3 is given with its conserved first and last residue. Some rows mark clone size as missing; the rest say once, few, many or name a class of expanded clone.

TRBV7-9	TRBJ1-2	few	CASSLNHYGYTF
TRBV28	TRBJ1-3	-	CASSSAGANSGNTIYF
TRBV4-1	TRBJ2-3	-	CASRKDAGLSTDTQYF
TRBV29-1	TRBJ2-4	-	CSVEGGHLAKNIQYF
TRBV7-9	TRBJ1-1	-	CASSQPTEAFF
TRBV6-6	TRBJ2-2	many	CASSKARDVTGELFF
TRBV30	TRBJ1-2	-	CAWRWAPGRGYTF
TRBV6-1	TRBJ1-3	-	CASSEFFWVGTSGNTIYF
TRBV9	TRBJ2-4	-	CASSVGDQGAKNIQYF
TRBV20-1	TRBJ2-3	-	CRASSTDTQYF
TRBV4-3	TRBJ1-6	-	CASSQDVGGFSYNSPLHF
TRBV7-9	TRBJ2-2	-	CASSPWTGSNTGELFF
TRBV21-1	TRBJ2-3	few	CASRVNGAGNSTDTQYF
TRBV19	TRBJ1-1	many	CASSPWGGTTEAFF
TRBV6-6	TRBJ2-5	-	CASSYSGGGGQETQYF
TRBV6-5	TRBJ1-1	-	CASSEQENTEAFF
TRBV4-1	TRBJ1-6	once	CASSPTGYNSPLHF
TRBV18	TRBJ2-5	few	CASSLQVGGDQETQYF
TRBV18	TRBJ1-1	few	CASSPNQGITEAFF
TRBV7-9	TRBJ2-3	-	CASSQPADTQYF
TRBV6-4	TRBJ1-1	-	CASSATPVARNTEAFF
TRBV2	TRBJ2-5	once	CASRPSGGPQETQYF
TRBV7-2	TRBJ1-1	many	CASSLVPGWKNTEAFF
TRBV28	TRBJ1-2	-	CASSPSTGGAYGYTF
TRBV6-5	TRBJ1-5	once	CASSSASGISNQPQHF
TRBV25-1	TRBJ1-5	-	CASSESGGNQPQHF
TRBV30	TRBJ2-2	-	CAWSVTSANTGELFF
TRBV6-1	TRBJ2-1	once	CASIYGHEQFF